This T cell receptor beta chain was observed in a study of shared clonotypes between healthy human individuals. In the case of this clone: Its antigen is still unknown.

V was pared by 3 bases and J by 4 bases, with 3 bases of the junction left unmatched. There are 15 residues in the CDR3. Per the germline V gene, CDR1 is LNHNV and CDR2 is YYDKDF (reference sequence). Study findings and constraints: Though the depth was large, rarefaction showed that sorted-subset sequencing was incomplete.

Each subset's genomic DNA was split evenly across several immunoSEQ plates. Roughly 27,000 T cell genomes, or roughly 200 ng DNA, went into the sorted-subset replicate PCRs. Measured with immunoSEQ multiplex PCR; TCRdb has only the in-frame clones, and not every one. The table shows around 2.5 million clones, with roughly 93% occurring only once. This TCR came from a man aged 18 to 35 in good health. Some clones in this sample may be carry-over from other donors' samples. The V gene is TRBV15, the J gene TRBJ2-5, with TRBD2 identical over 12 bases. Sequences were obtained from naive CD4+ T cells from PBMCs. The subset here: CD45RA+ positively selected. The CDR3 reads CATSRTGLAGETQYF. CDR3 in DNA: TGTGCCACCAGCAGGACGGGACTAGCGGGAGAGACCCAGTACTTC.